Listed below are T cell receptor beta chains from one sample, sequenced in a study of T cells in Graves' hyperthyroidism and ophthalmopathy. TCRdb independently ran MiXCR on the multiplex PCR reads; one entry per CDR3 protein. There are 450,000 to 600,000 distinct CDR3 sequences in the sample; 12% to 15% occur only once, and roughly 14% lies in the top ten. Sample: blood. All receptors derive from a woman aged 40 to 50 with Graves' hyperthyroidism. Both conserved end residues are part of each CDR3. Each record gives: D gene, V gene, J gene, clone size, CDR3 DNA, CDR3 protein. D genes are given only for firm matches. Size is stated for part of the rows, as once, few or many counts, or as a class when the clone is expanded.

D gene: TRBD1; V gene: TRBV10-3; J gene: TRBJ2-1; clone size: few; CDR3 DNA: TGTGCCATCAGCCAAACAGGGGGCGGTCACAATGAGCAGTTCTTC; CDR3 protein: CAISQTGGGHNEQFF
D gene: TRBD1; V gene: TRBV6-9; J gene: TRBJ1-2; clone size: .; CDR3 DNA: TGTGCCAGCGAGCTTAGGGGGCGCGTGTTTGGCTACACCTTC; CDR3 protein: CASELRGRVFGYTF
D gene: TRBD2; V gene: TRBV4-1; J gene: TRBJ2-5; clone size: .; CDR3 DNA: TGCGCCAGCAGCCTCACCCCGGGGGGGGCCGAGACCCAGTACTTC; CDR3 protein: CASSLTPGGAETQYF
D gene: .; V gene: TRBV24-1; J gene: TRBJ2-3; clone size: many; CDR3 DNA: TGTGCCACCAGTGATTTAGATTTCGGATCTAGCACAGATACGCAGTATTTT; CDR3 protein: CATSDLDFGSSTDTQYF
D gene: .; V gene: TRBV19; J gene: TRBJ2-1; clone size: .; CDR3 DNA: TGTGCCACCGGGGCCTCCGGGAGCTCCTACAATGAGCAGTTCTTC; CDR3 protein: CATGASGSSYNEQFF
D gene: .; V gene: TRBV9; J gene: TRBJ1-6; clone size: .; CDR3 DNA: TGTGCCAGCTCCGTCAGCCGATCTAATTCACCCCTCCACTTT; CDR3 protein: CASSVSRSNSPLHF
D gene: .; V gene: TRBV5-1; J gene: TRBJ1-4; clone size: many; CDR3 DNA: TGCGCCAGCAGCTTGCTCCCTCGGCCCACTGATGAAAAACTGTTTTTT; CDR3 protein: CASSLLPRPTDEKLFF
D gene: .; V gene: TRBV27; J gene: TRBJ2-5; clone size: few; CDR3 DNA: TGTGCCAGCGGGGGCAAGACCCAGTACTTC; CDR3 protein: CASGGKTQYF
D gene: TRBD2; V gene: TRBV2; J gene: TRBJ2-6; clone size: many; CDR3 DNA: TGTGCCAGCAGTGCCCGACTAGCGGGAGGGATCTCTGGGGCCAACGTCCTGACTTTC; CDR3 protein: CASSARLAGGISGANVLTF
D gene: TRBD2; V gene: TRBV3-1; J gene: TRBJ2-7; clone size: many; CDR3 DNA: TGTGCCAGCAGCCAAGGAGGTAGCGGGCCCTACGAGCAGTACTTC; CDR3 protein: CASSQGGSGPYEQYF
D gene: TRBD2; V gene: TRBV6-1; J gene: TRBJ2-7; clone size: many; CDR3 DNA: TGTGCCAGCAGCCATAGCGGGAGCGACTACGAGCAGTACTTC; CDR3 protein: CASSHSGSDYEQYF
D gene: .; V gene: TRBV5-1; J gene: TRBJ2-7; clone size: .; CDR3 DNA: TGCGCCAGCAGCTTCACGGGACTCGACGAGCAGTACTTC; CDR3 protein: CASSFTGLDEQYF
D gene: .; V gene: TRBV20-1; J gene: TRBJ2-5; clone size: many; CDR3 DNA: TGCAGTGCGAAGGGTTCTCCCACGGTGGGAGAGACCCAGTACTTC; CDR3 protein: CSAKGSPTVGETQYF
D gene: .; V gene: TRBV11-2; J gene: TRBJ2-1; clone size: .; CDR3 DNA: TGTGCCAGCAGCTTAGGGCGGCCAGGCAATGAGCAGTTCTTC; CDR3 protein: CASSLGRPGNEQFF
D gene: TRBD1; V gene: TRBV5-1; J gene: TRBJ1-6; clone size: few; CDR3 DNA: TGCGCCAGCAGCTTGGAACAGGGGGCGGGAAATTCACCCCTCCACTTT; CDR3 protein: CASSLEQGAGNSPLHF
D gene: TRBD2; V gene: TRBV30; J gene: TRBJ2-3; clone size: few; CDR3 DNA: TGTGCCTTTGTAGCGGGAAACACAGATACGCAGTATTTT; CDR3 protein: CAFVAGNTDTQYF
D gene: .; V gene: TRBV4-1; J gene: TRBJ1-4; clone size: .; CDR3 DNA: TGCGCCAGCAGCCAAAGAGTCGAGACAAATGAAAAACTGTTTTTT; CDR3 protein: CASSQRVETNEKLFF
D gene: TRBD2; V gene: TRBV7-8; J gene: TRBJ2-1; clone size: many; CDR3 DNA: TGTGCCAGCCGAGCCGGGACTAGCTTCTCCTACAATGAGCAGTTCTTC; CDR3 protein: CASRAGTSFSYNEQFF
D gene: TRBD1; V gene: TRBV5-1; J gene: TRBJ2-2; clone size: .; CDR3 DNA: TGCGCCAGCAGCTTACAGGGGGCGCCAACCGGGGAGCTGTTTTTT; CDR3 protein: CASSLQGAPTGELFF
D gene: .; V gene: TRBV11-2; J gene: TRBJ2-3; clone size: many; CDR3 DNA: TGTGCCAGCAGCTTGCAGGTCACAGATACGCAGTATTTT; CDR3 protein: CASSLQVTDTQYF
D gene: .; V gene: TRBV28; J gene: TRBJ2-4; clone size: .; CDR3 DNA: TGTGCCAGCAGTTTATTTGCGGCAGGCCCAGCCAAAAACATTCAGTACTTC; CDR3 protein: CASSLFAAGPAKNIQYF
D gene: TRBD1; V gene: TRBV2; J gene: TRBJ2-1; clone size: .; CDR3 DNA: TGTGCCAGCAGTGGAGACAGGGCCTACAATGAGCAGTTCTTC; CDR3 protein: CASSGDRAYNEQFF